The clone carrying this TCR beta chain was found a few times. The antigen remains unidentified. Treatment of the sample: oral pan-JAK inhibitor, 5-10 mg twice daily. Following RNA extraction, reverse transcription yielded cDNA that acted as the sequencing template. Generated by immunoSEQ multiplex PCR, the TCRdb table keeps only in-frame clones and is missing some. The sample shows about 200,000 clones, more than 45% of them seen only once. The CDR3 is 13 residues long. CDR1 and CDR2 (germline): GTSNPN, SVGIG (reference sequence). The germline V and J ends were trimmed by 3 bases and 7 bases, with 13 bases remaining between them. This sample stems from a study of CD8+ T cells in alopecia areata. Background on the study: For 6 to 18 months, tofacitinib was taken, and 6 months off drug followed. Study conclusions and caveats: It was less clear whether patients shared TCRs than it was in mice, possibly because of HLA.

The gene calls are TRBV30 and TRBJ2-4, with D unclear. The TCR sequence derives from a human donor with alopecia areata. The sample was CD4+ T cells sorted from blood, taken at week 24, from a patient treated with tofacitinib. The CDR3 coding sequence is TGTGCCTGGAGGCTCCCAAGTCTTAACATTCAGTACTTC. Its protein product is CAWRLPSLNIQYF.